These T cell receptor beta chains were read from a single sample in a study of T cells in localized non-small cell lung cancer. The table came from immunoSEQ multiplex PCR; TCRdb's copy has only in-frame clones and leaves some out. The table has more than 100,000 clones, 80% to 90% seen once. The specimen was peripheral blood, collected before any cancer treatment. These receptor sequences come from a female donor over 55 with stage I lung adenocarcinoma. The conserved cysteine and the conserved F or W are not part of the CDR3 here. Fields, in order: clone size, V gene, CDR3 protein. Clone size appears in some rows only: once, few, many, or a class for an expanded clone.

few | TRBV6-1 | ASSTGQGAYGYT
NA | TRBV28 | ASSPLRPSYEQY
NA | TRBV9 | ASSKLSSETQY
NA | TRBV9 | ASSVVGAGETQY
many | TRBV2 | ASTRQSGTDGNTIY
NA | TRBV7-3 | ASSLEGATTRGDTQY
NA | TRBV5-6 | ASSPDTDLYGYT
NA | TRBV2 | ASSDTQY
once | TRBV5-4 | ASSSPQSDEQF
NA | TRBV6-4 | ASRPSGANVLT
NA | TRBV5-1 | ASSAGQAGTEAF